This TCR beta chain was found in a study of neurological immune-mediated disorders. J lost 4 bases, V lost 2 bases, and 9 bases had no gene match. The CDR3 has 17 residues. The germline CDR1 and CDR2 sequences are MDHEN and SYDVKM. Study-wide points: Neither clinical nor MRI features showed any association with the multiple sclerosis repertoire cluster, and the authors stated that larger cohorts are needed. HTLV-1-associated myelopathy ranked highest for TCR clonal expansion and multiple sclerosis lowest, beneath healthy controls.

5'RACE generated cDNA with 10-nucleotide random UMIs. MiXCR, run by TCRdb on the 5' RACE reads, gives a single entry per CDR3 protein. Of some 83,000 distinct CDR3 sequences in the sample, roughly 2.6% were seen once. The table lists this clonotype with many counts. The antigen is unknown. This clonotype was obtained from a woman in her thirties with multiple sclerosis. Sequencing was carried out using PBMCs. The V and J genes are TRBV28 and TRBJ2-7, with 12 bases aligning to TRBD2. CDR3 residues: CASSLGSSGRARYEQYF. CDR3 DNA: TGTGCCAGCAGTTTAGGCTCTAGCGGGAGGGCCCGTTACGAGCAGTACTTC.